Listed below are T cell receptor beta chains from one sample, sequenced in a study of control samples from healthy donors and cancer patients. Produced via immunoSEQ multiplex PCR; TCRdb's table is partial and in-frame only. Of 50,000 to 65,000 clones in the sample, more than 85% are singletons; the top ten hold around 0.91%. Sequences were obtained from PBMCs. The source is a man aged 25-40 years with colorectal cancer. Both conserved end residues are part of each CDR3. Rows give clone size only sometimes, using once, few, many, or a class for an expanded clone.

j_call clone_size v_call cdr3_aa
TRBJ2-3 - TRBV30 CAWSIGGTHTDTQYF
TRBJ1-5 - TRBV7-2 CASSPGTGSYSQPQHF
TRBJ1-5 - TRBV6-1 CASSEDKEGLIGNQPQHF
TRBJ2-1 - TRBV27 CASSLQGTYNEQFF
TRBJ2-5 - TRBV23-1 CASSQSWRTCTETQYF
TRBJ2-2 once TRBV30 CAWSEDRGRTGELFF
TRBJ1-2 - TRBV12-5 CASGLTTQGIRINYGYTF
TRBJ1-5 - TRBV6-1 CASNSGVQPQHF
TRBJ1-2 - TRBV9 CASSSGQGGSSYGYTF
TRBJ2-2 few TRBV7-2 CASSFAGRNTGELFF
TRBJ1-6 - TRBV5-1 CASSNSGGGSISPLHF
TRBJ2-3 - TRBV9 CASSASGALYDTQYF
TRBJ1-4 - TRBV27 CASSLSGGVANEKLFF
TRBJ2-1 - TRBV5-4 CASSGGTSGGSFGEQFF
TRBJ1-1 - TRBV7-9 CASSLRGTEAFF
TRBJ2-1 - TRBV6-5 CASSYGDGGEQFF
TRBJ2-1 - TRBV30 CAWVPPGQFSYNEQFF
TRBJ1-2 - TRBV5-1 CASSTGRGYGYTF
TRBJ2-3 - TRBV3-1/TRBV3-2 CASSHLRVAGGPSTDTQYF
TRBJ2-3 - TRBV6-5 CASSKQGTDTQYF
TRBJ2-2 - TRBV24-1 CATRKNTGELFF
TRBJ1-3 - TRBV4-3 CASSQADTGVTGNTIYF
TRBJ2-7 - TRBV4-3 CASGRQMGPYEQYF
TRBJ1-2 - TRBV7-2 CASTSNYGYTF
TRBJ2-5 few TRBV11-2 CASSSTGGRETQYF
TRBJ2-7 once TRBV11-3 CASSLGGSEQYF
TRBJ1-1 - TRBV27 CASSLDRGTEAFF
TRBJ2-1 - TRBV14 CASSQEGAIRQFF
TRBJ2-2 - TRBV13 CASSGSRGLEGTGELFF
TRBJ1-3 - TRBV30 CAWSPGNTIYF
TRBJ2-3 - TRBV6-5 CASGRLAGGTDTQYF
TRBJ1-1 - TRBV10-3 CAISESALTRMNTEAFF
TRBJ2-1 few TRBV11-2 CASSLGSGTSWFF
TRBJ2-3 - TRBV11-3 CASSLDSGGAGGTDTQYF
TRBJ2-1 - TRBV19 CASTQWQGPAQSSYNEQFF
TRBJ2-6 - TRBV30 CAWSKSPGRSTGANVLTF
TRBJ2-2 - TRBV6-6 CASSQSMEGTYTGELFF
TRBJ1-1 - TRBV11-2 CASRWAGGRGTEAFF
TRBJ1-1 - TRBV29-1 CSTRGLDTEAFF
TRBJ2-3 - TRBV11-2 CASSVRGQANPSSTDTQYF